This TCR beta chain originates from a study of T cells in Graves' hyperthyroidism and ophthalmopathy. General observations from the study: Before onset, by a median of approximately 5.9 months, the model predicted ophthalmopathy. The majority of expanded thyroid clonotypes above 0.001 also appeared in blood. Stable hyperthyroidism was separated from ophthalmopathy by a model based on 13 V-J features.

RNA transcripts yielded amplified TCR beta CDR3 regions. First-round RT-PCR with HTBI primers amplified the TCR CDR3 region. MiXCR, run by TCRdb on the multiplex PCR reads, gives a single entry per CDR3 protein. The sample shows roughly 640,000 distinct CDR3 sequences, around 15% of them seen only once. Source material for PBMCs was roughly 10 ml fresh peripheral blood. This clonotype was counted a few times. As yet, its antigen is unknown. The CDR3 has 14 amino acids. V was clipped by 5 bases and J by 4 bases; unmatched bases: 7. Germline V gene data show CDR1 as SQVTM and CDR2 as ANQGSEA. This chain connects TRBV29-1 to TRBJ2-7, with 11 bases matching TRBD1. The sequencing sample was made of blood. This clonotype was obtained from a middle-aged woman with Graves' ophthalmopathy. The CDR3, as DNA: TGCAGCGTTTCTCGGACAGGGGGCATTTACGAGCAGTACTTC. Amino acids: CSVSRTGGIYEQYF.